Below are 29 T cell receptor beta chains sequenced from a single sample in a study of blood T cells in healthy people across ages. For the second PCR, which ran for roughly 7 to 11 cycles, a sample-barcoded 5' primer and a J-beta primer mix were used. TCRdb analysed the 5' RACE reads with MiXCR anew, one entry per CDR3 protein. The top ten clones hold under 20% of a sample with more than 800,000 distinct CDR3 sequences, around 43% of them seen once. Sequencing was done on a sample of blood. These receptors originate from a woman aged 60 to 75 in good health.

The chain uses TRBV12-5 and TRBJ2-5; D gene uncertain. The V gene lost 6 bases and the J gene lost 4 bases, with 12 bases spanning the gap. The CDR3 has 13 amino acids. From germline, CDR1 is LGHNT and CDR2 FRNRAP. The CDR3 sequence: CASGPDDGETQYF. CDR3 nucleotide sequence: TGTGCTAGTGGCCCCGACGACGGAGAGACCCAGTACTTC.

This clonotype was counted a few times. The rearrangement joins TRBV6-4 to TRBJ2-7, with a possible D match to TRBD2 (6 bases). The CDR3 is made up of 15 amino acids. Per the germline V gene, CDR1 is MRHNA and CDR2 is SNTAGT. The V and J ends lost 2 bases and 0 bases respectively, with 11 bases between them. CDR3 loop: CASSDGTGVSYEQYF. CDR3 in DNA: TGTGCCAGCAGTGACGGGACGGGGGTCTCCTACGAGCAGTACTTC.

The V call is TRBV25-1, the J call TRBJ2-5; D is unclear. This CDR3 is 15 amino acids long. Trimming stripped 6 bases from V and 2 bases from J, with 16 bases between. Germline V gene sequence: CDR1 MGHDK, CDR2 SYGVNS. The CDR3 loop is CASSQGLAPQETQYF. In DNA form, the CDR3 reads TGTGCCAGCAGCCAAGGTTTGGCCCCTCAAGAGACCCAGTACTTC.

The rearrangement joins TRBV30 to TRBJ2-5; D is unclear. The ends were cut back, 2 bases at V and 3 bases at J, with 7 bases in the middle. This CDR3 comprises 12 residues. Germline lookup yields CDR1 GTSNPN and CDR2 SVGIG (reference sequence). The CDR3 coding sequence is TGTGCCTGGAGTAGAGTGAAAGAGACCCAGTACTTC. Its protein product is CAWSRVKETQYF.

Only a few counts were recorded for this clonotype. This chain joins TRBV10-3 and TRBJ2-1; 10 nucleotides agree with TRBD2. The V gene's germline CDR1 is ENHRY and CDR2 SYGVKD. CDR3 length: 15 residues. V was clipped by 0 bases and J by 9 bases; unmatched bases: 5. Here the CDR3 DNA reads TGTGCCATCAGTGAGTCGGGGAGCGGGAGGGGTGAGCAGTTCTTC. This codes for CAISESGSGRGEQFF.

The CDR3 coding sequence is TGTGCCAGCAGTTACTTAGACCTGACGGCCGGGACGCAGTATTTT. As protein: CASSYLDLTAGTQYF. The chain has TRBV6-5 and TRBJ2-3; D unresolved. Germline lookup yields CDR1 MNHEY and CDR2 SVGAGI. The CDR3 extends over 15 amino acids. The ends were cut back, 1 base at V and 9 bases at J, with 17 bases in the middle.

The chain couples TRBV24-1 to TRBJ2-2; 7 nucleotides agree with TRBD1. In germline, CDR1 is KGHDR, CDR2 SFDVKD. The length of the CDR3 is 14 residues. V shed 9 bases, J shed 6 bases, and the junction held 9 bases outside the gene matches. The CDR3, as DNA: TGTGCCACCGGCCGAGAAGGGGGCTCCGGGGAGCTGTTTTTT. Its protein is CATGREGGSGELFF.

The rearrangement joins TRBV28 to TRBJ2-7; D is perhaps TRBD1 (6 bases). The V gene lost 5 bases and the J gene lost 2 bases, with 16 bases spanning the gap. Germline lookup yields CDR1 MDHEN and CDR2 SYDVKM. CDR3 length: 15 amino acids. Here the CDR3 DNA reads TGTGCCAGCAGTCAGCTAAAAAGGGGGACCTACGAGCAGTACTTC. It encodes CASSQLKRGTYEQYF.

The V gene is TRBV7-9, the J gene TRBJ2-3, with 8 bases aligning to TRBD2. Germline CDR1 and CDR2: SEHNR and FQNEAQ (reference sequence). The CDR3 has 17 amino acids. Trimming took 5 bases from V and 0 from J; bases not matched to a gene: 10. CDR3 DNA: TGTGCCAGCAGCGCAAACCCGGGGGGGACTAGCACAGATACGCAGTATTTT. This encodes CASSANPGGTSTDTQYF.

This clonotype was detected only a few times. This chain connects TRBV13 to TRBJ2-7; 7 bases are shared with TRBD2. The V and J ends lost 2 bases and 1 base, in that order; junction bases with no gene match: 14. Germline CDR1 is PRHDT and CDR2 is FYEKMQ (reference sequence). The CDR3 consists of 18 residues. The CDR3 is CASSLSGGKRDRSYEQYF. DNA for the CDR3: TGTGCCAGCAGCTTATCCGGCGGAAAGCGGGATAGGTCCTACGAGCAGTACTTC.

The CDR3 here is CASSKAGLRNNEQFF. The CDR3 DNA reads TGTGCCAGCTCCAAAGCGGGACTCCGTAACAATGAGCAGTTCTTC. The rearrangement joins TRBV6-2 or TRBV6-3 to TRBJ2-1, with TRBD2 matching over 7 bases. Germline CDR1 and CDR2: MNHEY and SVGEGT. V shed 8 bases and J 5 bases; nucleotides not matched to a gene: 12. The CDR3 is 15 residues long.

This clonotype was counted at least ten times. The V and J genes are TRBV4-2 and TRBJ2-1, with D possibly TRBD2 on 7 matching bases. This CDR3 is built from 15 residues. CDR1 and CDR2 from the germline V gene are LGHNA and YNFKEQ. Between the trimmed V and J ends, which lost 1 base and 6 bases, there was a span of 13 bases. CDR3 bases: TGTGCCAGCAGCCAAGTCGGGGGCGGGGGCAATGAGCAGTTCTTC. It yields the protein CASSQVGGGGNEQFF.

The chain links TRBV6-1 to TRBJ2-1; the D gene is possibly TRBD2 (5 bases). The CDR3 has 14 residues. Trimming cost V 2 bases and J 9 bases, with 14 bases left between them. Looked up from germline, CDR1 is MNHNS and CDR2 is SASEGT. The CDR3, as DNA: TGTGCCAGCAGTGAAATGAGGGTGCGCGGTGAGCAGTTCTTC. Residues: CASSEMRVRGEQFF.

This chain joins TRBV24-1 and TRBJ2-7; 7 bases are shared with TRBD1. V was clipped by 2 bases and J by 0 bases; unmatched bases: 3. Per germline, CDR1 KGHDR and CDR2 SFDVKD. The CDR3 is made up of 15 amino acids. The CDR3 loop reads CATSDSRQGSYEQYF. DNA of the CDR3: TGTGCCACCAGTGATTCCAGACAGGGCTCCTACGAGCAGTACTTC.

J is TRBJ2-3 and V is TRBV12-3 or TRBV12-4; no definite D call. This CDR3 spans 12 amino acids. The V end was cut by 8 bases, the J end by 1 base, with 7 bases between. The CDR3 region is CASGSRTDTQYF. CDR3 coding DNA: TGTGCCAGCGGGTCTCGCACAGATACGCAGTATTTT.

The V call is TRBV20-1, the J call TRBJ2-7; the match to TRBD1 covers 9 bases. The junction had 4 bases not matched to a gene; V was cut back by 1 base and J by 3 bases. CDR1 is DFQATT and CDR2 is SNEGSKA in the germline V gene (reference sequence). This CDR3 contains 14 residues. CDR3 loop: CSARVVTGGYEQYF. DNA for the CDR3: TGCAGTGCTAGAGTGGTGACAGGGGGCTACGAGCAGTACTTC.

The chain uses TRBV7-3 and TRBJ2-1, with D possibly matching TRBD2 (5 bases). The CDR3 sequence is 15 residues long. Germline V gene lookup returns CDR1 SGHTA and CDR2 FQGTGA. V was trimmed by 5 bases and J by 10 bases, leaving 21 bases between them. CDR3 amino acids: CASSPQREPPREQFF. CDR3 sequence (DNA): TGTGCCAGCAGCCCCCAGAGGGAGCCACCGCGGGAGCAGTTCTTC.

This clonotype was seen more than once but under ten times. This sequence joins TRBV5-4 and TRBJ2-7; TRBD2 is a possible D gene (5 bases). V lost 5 bases to trimming and J lost 6 bases, with 18 bases between them. This CDR3 comprises 14 residues. Germline lookup yields CDR1 SGHNT and CDR2 YYREEE (reference sequence). This CDR3 is CASSFRVEGSEQYF. The CDR3 DNA reads as TGTGCCAGCAGTTTTCGCGTCGAGGGATCCGAGCAGTACTTC. Variable domain in full (rest from reference TRBV5-4 and TRBJ2-7): ETGVTQSPTHLIKTRGQQVTLRCSSQSGHNTVSWYQQALGQGPQFIFQYYREEENGRGNFPPRFSGLQFPNYSSELNVNALELDDSALYLCASSFRVEGSEQYFGPGTRLTVT.

The V call is TRBV27, the J call TRBJ1-2, with D possibly TRBD1 on 6 matching bases. The germline V gene has CDR1 MNHEY and CDR2 SMNVEV (reference sequence). Trimming shortened V by 2 bases and J by 6 bases, and 19 bases separated the two germline ends. This CDR3 region has 16 residues. CDR3 sequence: CASSLTGAAKVNGYTF. CDR3 nucleotides: TGTGCCAGCAGTTTAACGGGGGCCGCAAAGGTTAATGGCTACACCTTC.

The rearrangement uses TRBV6-1 and TRBJ1-4; 7 nucleotides line up with TRBD1. In germline, CDR1 is MNHNS, CDR2 SASEGT. V shed 11 bases and J 5 bases; nucleotides not matched to a gene: 8. CDR3 size: 13 residues. In DNA form, the CDR3 reads TGTGCCGCAAGCCGGGACAGAAATGAAAAACTGTTTTTT. Translation gives CAASRDRNEKLFF.

In regard to this clonotype: A much larger clonotype is one base distant, so this may be a read error. The V gene is TRBV12-3 or TRBV12-4, the J gene TRBJ2-5; 11 nucleotides align to TRBD2. The CDR3 spans 16 residues. The CDR3 DNA reads as TGTGCCAGCAGTTTAACGGGACTAGCGGTTCAAGAGGCCCAGTACTTC. This sequence encodes CASSLTGLAVQEAQYF.

This chain connects TRBV20-1 to TRBJ1-2, with D tentatively TRBD1 (6 bases). Germline V CDR1 and CDR2: DFQATT, SNEGSKA (reference sequence). With 3 bases removed from V and 5 bases from J, the gap between germline ends came to 13 bases. This CDR3 has 13 amino acids. The CDR3 DNA reads as TGCAGTGCTAGCGAAAGGGGGTATTATGGCTACACCTTC. Translation gives CSASERGYYGYTF.

This clonotype was recorded a few times. The rearrangement links TRBV20-1 to TRBJ1-6; 7 nucleotides line up with TRBD1. CDR1 is DFQATT and CDR2 is SNEGSKA in the germline V gene (reference sequence). The V segment lost 3 bases and the J segment 5 bases; nucleotides outside the gene matches: 4. The CDR3 runs 14 residues. The CDR3 DNA is TGCAGTGCTAGGGCCGGGACAGATAATTCACCCCTCCACTTT. This codes for CSARAGTDNSPLHF.

The sample holds a few counts of this clonotype. J is TRBJ2-7 and V is TRBV30; D is undetermined. Germline V CDR1 and CDR2: GTSNPN, SVGIG (reference sequence). This CDR3 is built from 12 residues. V was cut by 5 bases and J by 0 bases, with 8 bases left in between. The CDR3 DNA reads TGTGCCTGGGGCCCCCACTCCTACGAGCAGTACTTC. Translation: CAWGPHSYEQYF.

In its sample, this clonotype was seen many times. This sequence joins TRBV4-1 and TRBJ2-3; D is undetermined. Germline V gene data show CDR1 as MGHRA and CDR2 as YSYEKL. V was cut by 0 bases and J by 2 bases, with 3 bases left in between. The length of the CDR3 is 13 residues. CDR3 residues: CASSQDSTDTQYF. The CDR3 nucleotides are TGCGCCAGCAGCCAAGATTCCACAGATACGCAGTATTTT.

A few counts support this clonotype. The chain recombines TRBV29-1 with TRBJ2-7; maybe TRBD1 (5 bases). V was clipped by 0 bases and J by 3 bases, with 15 bases between them. This CDR3 comprises 15 residues. Germline CDR1 reads SQVTM; CDR2 reads ANQGSEA. As DNA, the CDR3 is TGCAGCGTTGAAGACAGGCAGGGTGGACGCTACGAGCAGTACTTC. Protein sequence: CSVEDRQGGRYEQYF.

The chain has TRBV4-2 and TRBJ2-3; tentative D call: TRBD2 (6 bases). This CDR3 comprises 16 residues. Germline V gives CDR1 LGHNA, CDR2 YNFKEQ. V was pared by 4 bases and J by 4 bases, with 18 bases between. The CDR3 loop reads CASSLSGGKGADTQYF. DNA for the CDR3: TGTGCCAGCAGCCTAAGCGGCGGGAAAGGGGCAGATACGCAGTATTTT.

This clonotype was observed a few times. The J gene is TRBJ2-1, the V gene TRBV20-1, with D perhaps TRBD1 or TRBD2 (5 bases each). CDR3 size: 14 residues. Germline V gene data show CDR1 as DFQATT and CDR2 as SNEGSKA (reference sequence). The V end lost 6 bases, the J end lost 4 bases, and 16 bases lay between the germline ends. CDR3 DNA: TGCAGTGCGGACAAACGGCGGGCTTACAATGAGCAGTTCTTC. It is translated as CSADKRRAYNEQFF.

This clonotype was detected ten times or more. The chain couples TRBV20-1 to TRBJ1-2; D possibly corresponds to TRBD1 (5 bases). Trimming left V 4 bases short and J 4 bases short, with 10 bases between. Germline V lookup: CDR1 DFQATT, CDR2 SNEGSKA (reference sequence). The CDR3 consists of 12 residues. The CDR3 sequence: CSATGLSYGYTF. In nucleotides, the CDR3 is TGCAGTGCTACAGGGTTAAGCTATGGCTACACCTTC.